The clone carrying this T cell receptor (beta chain) turned up a few times. Original handling: The authors estimated nucleated cell counts from reference gene primer amplification. Sequencing was performed with immunoSEQ multiplex PCR; in TCRdb, only in-frame clones are kept and a portion is missing. V, J and clone size are those of that table, while D and trimming were read from the DNA. The profile shows roughly 220,000 clones, 85% of them singletons. These data belong to a study of blood T cell repertoires in COVID-19. For the study at large: The cDNA or gDNA used as material had been derived from T cells, B-cell-depleted T cells, or PBMCs.

With 0 bases removed from V and 4 bases from J, the gap between germline ends came to 9 bases. Germline assignment: CDR1 SGHTA and CDR2 FQGNSA. CDR3 size: 14 residues. This clonotype was sampled from a man between 50 and 59 years old who had recovered from COVID-19. The chain carries TRBV7-2 and TRBJ1-2, with unresolved D. Sequenced material: peripheral blood. The DNA of the CDR3 is TGTGCCAGCAGCTTAGCCGGGGATTTCTATGGCTACACCTTC. This gives the protein CASSLAGDFYGYTF.